This T cell receptor beta chain was captured in a study of regulatory T cells in long-lasting Graves disease. Time point defined: newly diagnosed GD, antithyroid drugs for less than 3 months. From RNA extracted from PBMCs, the TCR library was made. Comments on this clonotype: A far bigger clonotype differs at one base, so this is likely a read error.

For TCR beta, libraries came from iRepertoire HTBI primers and Arm-PCR of CDR3 regions. Each CDR3 protein is one row after TCRdb ran MiXCR on the multiplex PCR reads. The sample lists hundreds of thousands of distinct CDR3 sequences; more than 10% were seen once. Germline values: CDR1 MNHEY, CDR2 SVGEGT. The CDR3 extends over 10 amino acids. The same data also went into a second study, on T cells in Graves' hyperthyroidism and ophthalmopathy. As that study records: Model-based prediction identified ophthalmopathy a median approximately 6 months prior to its onset.

The TCR sequence derives from a woman aged 30 to 39 with Graves disease. The gene calls are TRBV6-2 or TRBV6-3 and TRBJ2-3, with D hard to call. TRBJ2-7 explains the end of the DNA better; the J call may be wrong. Specimen: peripheral blood mononuclear cells (PBMCs), collected at new diagnosis, from a patient treated with antithyroid drugs. CDR3 coding DNA: TGTGCCAGCAGTGTCTATGAGCAGTACTTC. It codes for CASSVYEQYF.